The 19 T cell receptor beta chains reported below all come from one sample, sequenced in a study of PD-1 blockade in classical Hodgkin lymphoma. Data came from immunoSEQ multiplex PCR; TCRdb stores just in-frame clones and leaves some out. This sample has some 15,000 clones; roughly 78% occur once, and the top ten carry roughly a quarter. Every patient had relapsed following autologous stem cell transplantation, and cohorts differed in brentuximab vedotin exposure. The sequenced sample was peripheral blood mononuclear cells (PBMCs), obtained before the second cycle of nivolumab. Receptors originate from a human donor with classical Hodgkin lymphoma.

The V call is TRBV18, the J call TRBJ2-7; a weak D match, TRBD1 (6 bases). Trimming took off 3 bases at V and 10 bases at J, with 13 bases between the two ends. The CDR3 totals 12 residues. Germline V gene data show CDR1 as KGHSH and CDR2 as LQKENI. The CDR3 coding sequence is TGTGCCAGCTCACCTACAGGGTTCGGTCAGTACTTC. As protein: CASSPTGFGQYF.

The CDR3 sequence is CASSWGLGPGTEAFF. The DNA for the CDR3 is TGTGCCAGCAGCTGGGGCCTCGGGCCGGGCACTGAAGCTTTCTTT. The chain combines TRBV5-6 with TRBJ1-1; D may be TRBD1 (5 bases). This CDR3 spans 15 amino acids. V was trimmed by 3 bases and J by 4 bases, leaving 16 bases between them. CDR1 is SGHDT and CDR2 is YYEEEE in the germline V gene.

The rearrangement uses TRBV15 and TRBJ1-3, with 7 bases that match TRBD1. V was pared by 0 bases and J by 2 bases, with 7 bases of the junction left unmatched. The CDR3 is 17 amino acids. Germline lookup yields CDR1 LNHNV and CDR2 YYDKDF (reference sequence). CDR3 region: CATSRDLVTGPGNTIYF. DNA for the CDR3: TGTGCCACCAGCAGAGATCTGGTGACAGGGCCTGGAAACACCATATATTTT.

The rearrangement uses TRBV4-3 and TRBJ2-7; TRBD1 matches at 9 bases. V trimming: 0 bases; J trimming: 7 bases; junction bases outside the gene matches: 7. The CDR3 covers 15 residues. Germline-derived CDR1 and CDR2 are LGHNA and YSLEER. CDR3 DNA: TGCGCCAGCAGCCAAGATTTGGGGACAGGGCGGGAGCAGTACTTC. Protein product: CASSQDLGTGREQYF.

The rearrangement links TRBV6-5 to TRBJ1-1; 11 nucleotides match TRBD1. Germline V lookup: CDR1 MNHEY, CDR2 SVGAGI. CDR3 length: 14 amino acids. V gave up 6 bases and J gave up 3 bases; unmatched junction bases: 3. The CDR3 DNA sequence: TGTGCCAGCAGGTGGGGACAGGGGGACACTGAAGCTTTCTTT. This sequence encodes CASRWGQGDTEAFF.

V is TRBV19 and J is TRBJ1-5; 7 bases are shared with TRBD1. CDR3 length equals 12 residues. Trimming removed 5 bases from V and 6 bases from J; junction bases left unmatched: 1. CDR1 and CDR2 (germline): LNHDA, SQIVND (reference sequence). This chain's CDR3 is CASSQGGQPQHF. The CDR3, as DNA: TGTGCCAGTAGTCAGGGGGGTCAGCCCCAGCATTTT.

The chain joins TRBV28 to TRBJ1-2, with a tentative D call TRBD1 (5 bases). V was pared by 8 bases and J by 4 bases, with 11 bases between. CDR3 length: 12 residues. Germline V lookup: CDR1 MDHEN, CDR2 SYDVKM. The CDR3 is CASGVGGYGYTF. The CDR3 bases are TGTGCCAGCGGAGTCGGGGGCTATGGCTACACCTTC.

V and J are TRBV7-9 and TRBJ2-3; D is possibly TRBD1 (7 bases). Germline loops: CDR1 SEHNR, CDR2 FQNEAQ (reference sequence). CDR3 length: 15 residues. Trimming shortened V by 5 bases and J by 4 bases, and 16 bases separated the two germline ends. The CDR3 region is CASSTTGGGSDTQYF. For the CDR3, the DNA is TGTGCCAGCAGCACAACAGGAGGGGGCTCAGATACGCAGTATTTT.

This chain links TRBV25-1 with TRBJ1-2, with unresolved D. The V and J ends lost 3 bases and 1 base respectively, with 6 bases between them. The CDR3 length is 13 residues. Per the germline V gene, CDR1 is MGHDK and CDR2 is SYGVNS. The chain's CDR3 is CASSEGFNYGYTF. Here the CDR3 DNA reads TGTGCCAGCAGTGAGGGATTTAACTATGGCTACACCTTC.

The chain links TRBV11-2 to TRBJ1-2; 7 nucleotides match TRBD1. The length of the CDR3 is 15 residues. J gave up 7 bases and V 2 bases, and 10 bases lay outside the gene matches. Per the germline V gene, CDR1 is SGHAT and CDR2 is FQNNGV. CDR3 protein: CASSLPTLTGTGYTF. For the CDR3, the DNA is TGTGCCAGCAGCTTACCTACCTTGACAGGGACTGGCTACACCTTC.

This chain joins TRBV7-9 and TRBJ2-2; 9 nucleotides match TRBD2. V was clipped by 9 bases and J by 4 bases; unmatched bases: 6. The V gene's germline CDR1 is SEHNR and CDR2 FQNEAQ (reference sequence). The CDR3 consists of 14 residues. The CDR3 protein is CARRTSEITGELFF. The CDR3 nucleotides read TGTGCCAGACGGACTAGCGAGATCACCGGGGAGCTGTTTTTT.

The chain carries TRBV7-7 and TRBJ2-1; tentatively, D is TRBD2 (5 bases). Looked up from germline, CDR1 is SSHAT and CDR2 is FNYEAQ (reference sequence). The CDR3 has 15 amino acids. This chain's CDR3 is CASASSVSSYNEQFF. DNA of the CDR3: TGTGCTAGCGCCTCCTCAGTGAGCTCCTACAATGAGCAGTTCTTC. Full variable domain (outside the CDR3, taken from reference TRBV7-7 and TRBJ2-1): GAGVSQSPRYKVTKRGQDVTLRCDPISSHATLYWYQQALGQGPEFLTYFNYEAQPDKSGLPSDRFSAERPEGSISTLTIQRTEQRDSAMYRCASASSVSSYNEQFFGPGTRLTVL.

Only one count was recorded for this clone. This chain links TRBV6-6 with TRBJ2-7; either TRBD1 or TRBD2 may fit D (5 bases each). The germline gives CDR1 MNHNY, CDR2 SVGAGI (reference sequence). V shed 3 bases and J shed 4 bases, with 7 bases lying between them. This CDR3 has 12 residues. The CDR3 DNA follows: TGTGCCAGCAGTTATGAGGGGTACGAGCAGTACTTC. Translating gives CASSYEGYEQYF.

The V and J genes are TRBV5-6 and TRBJ2-6, with 11 bases that match TRBD1. CDR1 SGHDT and CDR2 YYEEEE come from the germline V gene. CDR3 length equals 19 residues. After removal of 4 bases from V and 0 bases from J, the junction contained 9 bases not matched to a gene. CDR3 residues: CASSTTSGTGGSGANVLTF. The CDR3 DNA sequence: TGTGCCAGCAGCACGACCTCCGGGACAGGGGGCTCTGGGGCCAACGTCCTGACTTTC.

The CDR3 here is CASYEISGYTF. DNA for the CDR3: TGTGCCAGCTATGAAATAAGTGGCTACACCTTC. The chain couples TRBV28 to TRBJ1-2; D is uncertain. The length of the CDR3 is 11 residues. Looked up from germline, CDR1 is MDHEN and CDR2 is SYDVKM. V lost 8 bases and J 7 bases, leaving 11 bases between the germline ends.

In its sample, this clone is medium-sized. This chain uses TRBV6-1 with TRBJ2-1; tentatively, D is TRBD1 or TRBD2 (6 bases each). The CDR3 is 11 residues long. Germline V gene lookup returns CDR1 MNHNS and CDR2 SASEGT. Trimming stripped 7 bases from V and 7 bases from J, with 8 bases between. DNA for the CDR3: TGTGCCAGCACGGGGGCAAATGAGCAGTTCTTC. It encodes CASTGANEQFF.

The V call is TRBV30, the J call TRBJ2-3; 8 positions agree with TRBD2. This CDR3 is 13 amino acids long. Germline lookup yields CDR1 GTSNPN and CDR2 SVGIG (reference sequence). J gave up 4 bases and V 1 base, and 1 base lay outside the gene matches. As DNA, the CDR3 is TGTGCCTGGAGTGGCGGGGGGTCAGATACGCAGTATTTT. Encoded protein: CAWSGGGSDTQYF.

The chain employs TRBV27 and TRBJ1-1; no definite D call. Germline CDR1 reads MNHEY; CDR2 reads SMNVEV (reference sequence). This CDR3 is 13 amino acids long. Trimming took off 2 bases at V and 2 bases at J, with 6 bases between the two ends. CDR3 amino acids: CASSLTGNTEAFF. The CDR3 DNA is TGTGCCAGCAGTTTAACTGGCAACACTGAAGCTTTCTTT.

The gene calls are TRBV5-4 and TRBJ1-6; D unclear. This CDR3 comprises 14 residues. The V gene's germline CDR1 is SGHNT and CDR2 YYREEE (reference sequence). V was pared by 1 base and J by 5 bases, with 7 bases between. The CDR3 here is CASSLRQNNSPLHF. CDR3 bases: TGTGCCAGCAGCTTGCGGCAGAATAATTCACCCCTCCACTTT.